Listed below are T cell receptor beta chains from one sample, sequenced in a study of blood T cell repertoires in COVID-19. Generated by immunoSEQ multiplex PCR, the TCRdb table keeps only in-frame clones and is missing some. Here the sample spans some 250,000 clones, around 81% being singletons. The material sequenced was peripheral blood. The receptors stem from a woman aged 55-69 years with active or convalescent COVID-19. Each CDR3 is given with its conserved first and last residue. The D gene is left open where the match is weak. Some rows mark clone size as missing; the rest say once, few, many or name a class of expanded clone.

J gene	D gene	clone size	V gene	CDR3 protein	CDR3 DNA
TRBJ2-5	TRBD1	-	TRBV7-9	CASGTEGETQYF	TGTGCCAGCGGGACAGAGGGGGAGACCCAGTACTTC
TRBJ2-7	TRBD1	few	TRBV7-9	CASSLGDSSYEQYF	TGTGCCAGCAGCTTAGGGGACAGTTCCTACGAGCAGTACTTC
TRBJ2-7	-	once	TRBV6-5	CAAPGALSYEQYF	TGTGCAGCACCTGGAGCCCTGTCCTACGAGCAGTACTTC
TRBJ1-6	-	-	TRBV6-2/TRBV6-3	CASSYNSGGLENSPLHF	TGTGCCAGCAGTTATAACAGTGGGGGCCTTGAAAATTCACCCCTCCACTTT
TRBJ1-6	-	-	TRBV30	CAWSVQAAGSPLHF	TGTGCCTGGAGTGTTCAGGCCGCGGGGTCACCCCTCCACTTT
TRBJ1-1	-	few	TRBV6-1	CASSERSQNTEAFF	TGTGCCAGCAGTGAGAGGTCACAGAACACTGAAGCTTTCTTT
TRBJ1-6	-	few	TRBV7-9	CASRISRGSNSPLHF	TGTGCCAGCAGGATCTCGAGGGGGTCTAATTCACCCCTCCACTTT
TRBJ1-2	-	-	TRBV10-3	CAISEATRYTF	TGTGCCATCAGTGAAGCGACCCGCTACACCTTC
TRBJ2-7	-	-	TRBV27	CASSLVGSEYEQYF	TGTGCCAGCAGTTTGGTGGGGAGCGAGTACGAGCAGTACTTC
TRBJ1-2	TRBD1	-	TRBV10-3	CAISESRGGGQGPLYGYTF	TGTGCCATCAGTGAGTCGAGAGGGGGAGGACAGGGTCCTCTCTATGGCTACACCTTC
TRBJ1-6	-	-	TRBV6-4	CASSEAGFRNSPLHF	TGTGCCAGCAGTGAAGCAGGGTTCCGGAATTCACCCCTCCACTTT
TRBJ1-6	-	-	TRBV10-1	CASSDPGEHGNNSPLHF	TGCGCCAGCAGTGATCCAGGGGAACATGGGAATAATTCACCCCTCCACTTT
TRBJ2-5	TRBD1	-	TRBV2	CASILRRTGLETQYF	TGTGCCAGCATCCTACGAAGGACAGGGTTGGAGACCCAGTACTTC
TRBJ2-1	TRBD2	-	TRBV9	CASSEGSGGVVNEQFF	TGTGCCAGCAGCGAGGGTAGCGGGGGGGTCGTCAATGAGCAGTTCTTC
TRBJ1-1	-	-	TRBV11-2	CASRSDRIAGKTEAFF	TGTGCCAGCAGATCTGACCGAATCGCAGGGAAGACTGAAGCTTTCTTT
TRBJ1-4	-	-	TRBV6-5	CASSSQGTTNEKLFF	TGTGCCAGCAGCTCTCAGGGGACAACTAATGAAAAACTGTTTTTT
TRBJ1-3	TRBD1	-	TRBV10-3	CAISESFGQGYGNTIYF	TGTGCCATCAGTGAGTCGTTCGGACAGGGTTATGGAAACACCATATATTTT
TRBJ2-1	-	-	TRBV15	CATSRAGGRYNEQFF	TGTGCCACCAGCAGAGCGGGGGGCCGATACAATGAGCAGTTCTTC
TRBJ1-1	TRBD1	many	TRBV7-9	CASSLDYGGTGAFF	TGTGCCAGCAGCTTAGACTACGGGGGGACAGGAGCTTTCTTT
TRBJ2-6	-	-	TRBV7-9	CASSSQGPGANVLTF	TGTGCCAGCAGCTCCCAGGGCCCTGGGGCCAACGTCCTGACTTTC
TRBJ1-2	TRBD1	-	TRBV11-2	CASSLYRDSSYGYTF	TGTGCCAGCAGCCTATACCGGGACAGTTCCTATGGCTACACCTTC
TRBJ2-3	TRBD1	-	TRBV5-1	CASSLGQGADTQYF	TGCGCCAGCAGCCTGGGACAGGGGGCAGATACGCAGTATTTT
TRBJ1-3	-	-	TRBV19	CASRNSGQGSGNTIYF	TGTGCCAGTAGGAACTCTGGGCAGGGCTCTGGAAACACCATATATTTT
TRBJ1-2	-	-	TRBV19	CASSSTYGYTF	TGTGCCAGTAGTTCCACTTATGGCTACACCTTC
TRBJ2-2	TRBD1	few	TRBV5-1	CASSSGQGSGELFF	TGCGCCAGCAGTTCGGGACAGGGATCCGGGGAGCTGTTTTTT
TRBJ2-1	TRBD2	-	TRBV4-1	CASSQVAGRASAKGGEQFF	TGCGCCAGCAGCCAAGTAGCGGGGAGGGCCTCCGCGAAGGGGGGAGAGCAGTTCTTC
TRBJ2-1	-	-	TRBV5-4	CASSLGPETYNEQFF	TGTGCCAGCAGCTTGGGCCCCGAGACTTACAATGAGCAGTTCTTC
TRBJ2-2	-	-	TRBV7-9	CASSFLAKETGELFF	TGTGCCAGCAGCTTTCTTGCGAAGGAGACCGGGGAGCTGTTTTTT
TRBJ1-6	-	-	TRBV6-2/TRBV6-3	CASSPRGGGSPLHF	TGTGCCAGCAGCCCGCGCGGGGGAGGTTCACCCCTCCACTTT
TRBJ1-5	-	few	TRBV21-1	CASSKTSQGRGNQPQHF	TGTGCCAGCAGCAAAACCTCCCAGGGAAGGGGCAATCAGCCCCAGCATTTT
TRBJ1-6	-	-	TRBV6-2/TRBV6-3	CASGRGGSYNSPLHF	TGTGCCAGCGGCCGGGGGGGCTCCTATAATTCACCCCTCCACTTT
TRBJ1-4	-	-	TRBV3-1/TRBV3-2	CASSQETVNPNEKLFF	TGTGCCAGCAGCCAAGAGACAGTAAACCCTAATGAAAAACTGTTTTTT
TRBJ1-1	-	-	TRBV19	CASKSGGLLNTEAFF	TGTGCCAGTAAAAGTGGGGGACTTCTGAACACTGAAGCTTTCTTT
TRBJ1-1	TRBD1	-	TRBV5-5	CASSPGTGAMNTEAFF	TGTGCCAGCAGCCCAGGGACAGGGGCGATGAACACTGAAGCTTTCTTT